Listed below are T cell receptor beta chains from one sample, sequenced in a study of blood T cell repertoires in COVID-19. Some clones are missing from TCRdb's copy, which holds only in-frame ones; the method was immunoSEQ multiplex PCR. The profile covers roughly 250,000 clones, with 70% to 90% appearing a single time and 3.5% to 5.5% taken by the ten largest. The sample was PBMCs or T cells enriched from blood (not recorded which). The source of these receptors is a woman aged 25 to 39 who had recovered from COVID-19. The CDR3 runs from the conserved cysteine through the conserved F or W. Fields, in order: J gene, V gene, D gene, clone size, CDR3 protein, CDR3 DNA. The D gene is left open where the match is weak. Some rows mark clone size as missing; the rest say once, few, many or name a class of expanded clone.

TRBJ2-2 | TRBV15 | TRBD2 | - | CATSNPGGRNIGELFF | TGTGCCACCAGCAATCCGGGGGGTCGAAATATCGGGGAGCTGTTTTTT
TRBJ2-1 | TRBV5-1 | TRBD2 | - | CASSANSPAGSSYNEQFF | TGCGCCAGCAGCGCAAATTCCCCAGCGGGAAGCTCCTACAATGAGCAGTTCTTC
TRBJ2-1 | TRBV18 | TRBD2 | - | CASSPRTSALSSYNEQFF | TGTGCCAGCTCACCTAGGACTAGCGCCCTGAGCTCCTACAATGAGCAGTTCTTC
TRBJ1-1 | TRBV30 | - | few | CAWSFWNTEAFF | TGTGCCTGGTCTTTCTGGAACACTGAAGCTTTCTTT
TRBJ2-3 | TRBV29-1 | TRBD2 | - | CSVETGGSPSDTQYF | TGCAGCGTTGAAACGGGGGGGAGTCCCTCAGATACGCAGTATTTT
TRBJ1-4 | TRBV28 | - | few | CASTFTGMYEKLFF | TGTGCCAGCACCTTCACAGGGATGTACGAAAAACTGTTTTTT
TRBJ2-7 | TRBV27 | TRBD1 | - | CASSKMSGTGDHEQYF | TGTGCCAGCAGTAAAATGTCCGGGACAGGGGACCACGAGCAGTACTTC
TRBJ1-4 | TRBV5-6 | TRBD1 | many | CASSSGQGATNEKLFF | TGTGCCAGCAGCTCGGGACAGGGGGCAACTAATGAAAAACTGTTTTTT
TRBJ1-5 | TRBV5-8 | TRBD1 | - | CASSDGTGNQPQHF | TGTGCCAGCAGTGATGGGACAGGGAATCAGCCCCAGCATTTT
TRBJ2-1 | TRBV4-1 | TRBD1 | - | CASSQGQDVSYNEQFF | TGCGCCAGCAGCCAGGGACAGGACGTCTCCTACAATGAGCAGTTCTTC
TRBJ1-1 | TRBV4-2 | - | - | CASTKPRGNTEAFF | TGTGCCAGCACCAAACCCCGGGGGAACACTGAAGCTTTCTTT
TRBJ1-2 | TRBV19 | - | - | CASAQGGADYGYTF | TGTGCCAGTGCCCAAGGAGGGGCGGACTATGGCTACACCTTC
TRBJ1-2 | TRBV27 | - | once | CASSLAFDRDSYGYTF | TGTGCCAGCAGTCTCGCGTTCGACCGGGACTCCTATGGCTACACCTTC
TRBJ2-7 | TRBV7-8 | - | - | CASSLVLSGGALLYEQYF | TGTGCCAGCAGCTTAGTCCTGAGTGGAGGGGCCCTCCTCTACGAGCAGTACTTC
TRBJ2-1 | TRBV11-3 | TRBD2 | - | CASRLAGGPCNEQFF | TGTGCCAGCCGGCTAGCGGGAGGGCCTTGCAATGAGCAGTTCTTC
TRBJ1-5 | TRBV5-5 | - | - | CASSFLQGSNQPQHF | TGTGCCAGCAGCTTCCTTCAGGGATCCAATCAGCCCCAGCATTTT
TRBJ1-2 | TRBV7-9 | - | - | CASSPTTGYGYTF | TGTGCCAGCAGCCCGACGACAGGATATGGCTACACCTTC
TRBJ1-2 | TRBV12-3/TRBV12-4 | TRBD1 | - | CASSPGTGSGYTF | TGTGCCAGCAGTCCCGGGACAGGGAGCGGCTACACCTTC
TRBJ2-7 | TRBV6-5 | - | - | CASSYLLRDTYEQYF | TGTGCCAGCAGTTACCTTTTGAGGGATACGTACGAGCAGTACTTC
TRBJ1-1 | TRBV5-1 | TRBD1 | - | CASSLVTGGVEAFF | TGCGCCAGCAGCTTGGTTACAGGGGGAGTAGAAGCTTTCTTT
TRBJ1-2 | TRBV28 | - | - | CASSWEGGNGYTF | TGTGCCAGCAGTTGGGAGGGGGGGAATGGCTACACCTTC
TRBJ1-4 | TRBV28 | TRBD1 | once | CASRIQNRDRGKLDREKLFF | TGTGCCAGCAGGATACAAAACCGGGACAGGGGAAAGTTGGATAGAGAAAAACTGTTTTTT
TRBJ2-2 | TRBV4-1 | TRBD1 | - | CASSQFKGQNQHGELFF | TGCGCCAGCAGCCAATTTAAGGGACAGAACCAACACGGGGAGCTGTTTTTT
TRBJ2-3 | TRBV28 | - | - | CASRDTGTDTQYF | TGTGCCAGCAGGGATACAGGGACAGATACGCAGTATTTT
TRBJ2-2 | TRBV27 | - | - | CASSLTWTRTGELFF | TGTGCCAGCAGTTTAACGTGGACAAGAACCGGGGAGCTGTTTTTT
TRBJ1-2 | TRBV3-1/TRBV3-2 | - | - | CASSQERGRVLANYGYTF | TGTGCCAGCAGCCAAGAAAGGGGCAGGGTCCTAGCTAACTATGGCTACACCTTC
TRBJ2-1 | TRBV5-1 | TRBD1 | - | CASSKGQGSYNEQFF | TGCGCCAGCAGCAAAGGACAGGGGAGCTACAATGAGCAGTTCTTC
TRBJ2-1 | TRBV19 | - | few | CASSMGAEGEQFF | TGTGCCAGTAGTATGGGGGCAGAAGGTGAGCAGTTCTTC